Listed below are T cell receptor beta chains from one sample, sequenced in a study of blood T cell repertoires in COVID-19. Produced via immunoSEQ multiplex PCR; TCRdb's table is partial and in-frame only. In the table there are about 150,000 clones, around 83% of which are singletons. The specimen sequenced was peripheral blood. The source of these receptors is a woman aged 55-69 years with acute or convalescent COVID-19. Both conserved end residues are part of each CDR3. The D gene is left open where the match is weak. Size is omitted from some rows. Given values are once, few, many or a class for expanded clones.

clone_size,v_call,d_call,j_call,cdr3_aa,cdr3_nt
NA,TRBV29-1,NA,TRBJ1-1,CSSTRSGGNTEAFF,TGCAGCTCTACCCGGTCGGGGGGGAACACTGAAGCTTTCTTT
NA,TRBV6-5,NA,TRBJ1-1,CASSLLENTEAFF,TGTGCCAGCAGCCTACTCGAGAACACTGAAGCTTTCTTT
few,TRBV7-3,NA,TRBJ1-6,CASSAEQGGTGSPLHF,TGTGCCAGCAGCGCCGAGCAAGGGGGTACTGGTTCACCCCTCCACTTT
NA,TRBV30,TRBD1,TRBJ1-3,CAWSVRWRDRILGNTIYF,TGTGCCTGGAGTGTCCGATGGCGGGACAGGATTCTCGGAAACACCATATATTTT
NA,TRBV5-8,NA,TRBJ1-2,CASSFAAGVVNYGYTF,TGTGCCAGCAGCTTCGCGGCAGGGGTAGTGAACTATGGCTACACCTTC
NA,TRBV27,NA,TRBJ1-6,CASSLRGSGNSPLHF,TGTGCCAGCAGTTTAAGAGGGTCGGGTAATTCACCCCTCCACTTT
NA,TRBV10-1,TRBD1,TRBJ2-1,CASRERQGGEQFF,TGCGCCAGCAGAGAAAGACAGGGCGGTGAGCAGTTCTTC
NA,TRBV2,TRBD2,TRBJ2-1,CASSFSGGAFNEQFF,TGTGCCAGCAGTTTTAGCGGGGGGGCCTTCAATGAGCAGTTCTTC
NA,TRBV2,NA,TRBJ2-3,CANSPEGTSTDTQYF,TGTGCCAACTCCCCCGAAGGGACTAGCACAGATACGCAGTATTTT
NA,TRBV7-3,NA,TRBJ1-2,CASSLEAAYGYTF,TGTGCCAGCAGCTTAGAGGCTGCTTATGGCTACACCTTC
few,TRBV6-5,NA,TRBJ1-3,CASSATTGYGNTIYF,TGTGCCAGCAGCGCGACCACAGGGTATGGAAACACCATATATTTT
once,TRBV7-2,NA,TRBJ2-3,CASGHRGLNTDTQYF,TGTGCCAGCGGTCATCGGGGGTTGAACACAGATACGCAGTATTTT
NA,TRBV29-1,TRBD1,TRBJ1-2,CSVGGQFYGYTF,TGCAGCGTCGGGGGACAGTTCTATGGCTACACCTTC
NA,TRBV7-9,NA,TRBJ1-1,CASSLGLHTEAFF,TGTGCCAGCAGCTTAGGACTCCACACTGAAGCTTTCTTT
NA,TRBV6-5,TRBD1,TRBJ1-1,CASSYSTGAENTEAFF,TGTGCCAGCAGTTACTCGACAGGGGCGGAGAACACTGAAGCTTTCTTT
NA,TRBV27,NA,TRBJ1-6,CASSESGTWNSPLHF,TGTGCCAGCAGTGAATCCGGGACTTGGAATTCACCCCTCCACTTT
NA,TRBV6-5,NA,TRBJ1-6,CASSFSGNRADSPLHF,TGTGCCAGCAGTTTTTCCGGGAACAGAGCGGATTCACCCCTCCACTTT
NA,TRBV7-8,NA,TRBJ1-1,CASSQRGGHTNTEAFF,TGTGCCAGCAGCCAAAGAGGAGGCCATACGAACACTGAAGCTTTCTTT
NA,TRBV2,NA,TRBJ1-2,CASIGAAF,TGTGCCAGCATAGGGGCGGCCTTC
NA,TRBV18,NA,TRBJ2-3,CASSPGQSTDTQYF,TGTGCCAGCTCCCCAGGACAGAGCACAGATACGCAGTATTTT
NA,TRBV19,NA,TRBJ1-6,CATAGNSYNSPLHF,TGTGCCACTGCAGGGAATTCCTATAATTCACCCCTCCACTTT
many,TRBV18,NA,TRBJ2-7,CASSPVRGSSYEQYF,TGTGCCAGCTCCCCCGTCAGGGGCTCCTCCTACGAGCAGTACTTC
NA,TRBV28,NA,TRBJ1-6,CASSLRDKLAAPLHF,TGTGCCAGCAGTCTCCGGGACAAACTAGCGGCACCCCTCCACTTT
NA,TRBV25-1,NA,TRBJ1-5,CASSEAGVRNQPQHF,TGTGCCAGCAGTGAGGCCGGGGTACGCAATCAGCCCCAGCATTTT
once,TRBV9,TRBD1,TRBJ1-2,CASSPGQGNYGYTF,TGTGCCAGCAGCCCGGGACAGGGAAACTATGGCTACACCTTC
NA,TRBV7-2,NA,TRBJ2-2,CASSRELFF,TGTGCCAGCAGCCGTGAGCTGTTTTTT
NA,TRBV5-1,NA,TRBJ2-1,CASSGGTGGNEQFF,TGCGCCAGCAGCGGCGGGACTGGGGGCAATGAGCAGTTCTTC